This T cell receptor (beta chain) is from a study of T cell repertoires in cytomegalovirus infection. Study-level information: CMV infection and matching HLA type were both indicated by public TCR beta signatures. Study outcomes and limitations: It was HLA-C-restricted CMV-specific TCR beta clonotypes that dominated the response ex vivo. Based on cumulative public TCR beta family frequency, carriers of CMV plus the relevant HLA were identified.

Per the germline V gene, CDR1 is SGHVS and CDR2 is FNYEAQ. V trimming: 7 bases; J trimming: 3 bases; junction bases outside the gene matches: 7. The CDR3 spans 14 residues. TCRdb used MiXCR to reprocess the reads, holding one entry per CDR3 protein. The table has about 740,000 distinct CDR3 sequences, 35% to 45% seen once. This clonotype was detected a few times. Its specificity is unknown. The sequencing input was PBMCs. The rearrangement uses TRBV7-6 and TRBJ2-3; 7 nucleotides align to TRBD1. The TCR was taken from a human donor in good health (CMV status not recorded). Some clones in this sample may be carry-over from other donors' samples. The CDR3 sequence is CASNRDSPTDTQYF. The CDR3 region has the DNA TGTGCCAGCAACCGGGACAGCCCAACAGATACGCAGTATTTT.